The 31 T cell receptor beta chains below all came from one sample that was sequenced in a study of regulatory T cells in long-lasting Graves disease. Time point indicated: newly diagnosed GD, antithyroid drugs for less than 3 months. Scientists built the TCR library using RNA that was extracted from PBMCs. To make TCR beta libraries, researchers used iRepertoire HTBI primers and Arm-PCR of CDR3 regions. One entry per CDR3 protein results from TCRdb running MiXCR on the multiplex PCR reads. The sample lists some 600,000 distinct CDR3 sequences, about 16% occurring once. This sample was shared with a second study, whose subject was T cells in Graves' hyperthyroidism and ophthalmopathy.

The input for sequencing was peripheral blood mononuclear cells (PBMCs), taken at new diagnosis, from a patient treated with antithyroid drugs. These receptors were collected from a man between 18 and 35 years old with Graves disease.

This clonotype occurred a few times. The V and J genes are TRBV5-1 and TRBJ2-5, with 8 bases identical to TRBD2. The germline CDR1 and CDR2 sequences are SGHRS and YFSETQ. After removal of 2 bases from V and 5 bases from J, the junction contained 11 bases not matched to a gene. This CDR3 is 16 amino acids long. CDR3 residues: CASSFLVSGSGETQYF. The CDR3 region has the DNA TGCGCCAGCAGCTTTTTAGTAAGCGGGAGCGGTGAGACCCAGTACTTC.

This clonotype was seen repeatedly, ten times or more. This chain connects TRBV28 to TRBJ2-3, with TRBD2 identical over 7 bases. CDR3 length: 16 residues. Trimming took 1 base from V and 5 from J; bases not matched to a gene: 9. Germline values: CDR1 MDHEN, CDR2 SYDVKM. The CDR3 nucleotides read TGTGCCAGCAGTTTATTCTCGGGGGGACGGAGAGATACGCAGTATTTT. Translated, it gives CASSLFSGGRRDTQYF. The complete variable domain, with remaining parts taken from reference TRBV28 and TRBJ2-3, reads DVKVTQSSRYLVKRTGEKVFLECVQDMDHENMFWYRQDPGLGLRLIYFSYDVKMKEKGDIPEGYSVSREKKERFSLILESASTNQTSMYLCASSLFSGGRRDTQYFGPGTRLTVL.

The chain combines TRBV20-1 with TRBJ2-5; D is possibly TRBD1 (5 bases). Germline lookup yields CDR1 DFQATT and CDR2 SNEGSKA (reference sequence). V was pared by 0 bases and J by 5 bases, with 7 bases between. The CDR3 is 12 amino acids. CDR3 in amino acids: CSARDKGETQYF. The CDR3 DNA is TGCAGTGCTAGAGATAAGGGGGAGACCCAGTACTTC.

This clonotype was observed a handful of times. The chain joins TRBV19 to TRBJ2-2; D may correspond to TRBD1 or TRBD2 (5 bases each). Trimming left V 11 bases short and J 4 bases short, with 14 bases between. Per the germline V gene, CDR1 is LNHDA and CDR2 is SQIVND (reference sequence). The CDR3 is 13 amino acids. The CDR3 loop reads CASSGQSTGELFF. The CDR3 nucleotides are TGTGCCTCATCGGGGCAGAGCACCGGGGAGCTGTTTTTT.

The genes are TRBV14 and TRBJ2-1; 13 bases match TRBD2. V dropped 5 bases and J dropped 10; count of bases not matched to a gene: 11. Germline-derived CDR1 and CDR2 are SGHDN and FVKESK. The CDR3 spans 16 residues. The CDR3 sequence is CASSLRTSGRLKEQFF. The CDR3 coding sequence is TGTGCCAGCAGCTTGCGGACTAGCGGGAGACTAAAGGAGCAGTTCTTC.

This clonotype has at least ten counts. The CDR3 DNA sequence: TGTGCCAGCGAGACAGGACTTGGTGAAAAACTGTTTTTT. Protein product: CASETGLGEKLFF. The rearrangement links TRBV6-2 or TRBV6-3 to TRBJ1-4; possible D gene TRBD1, 6 bases. The CDR3 contains 13 residues. Trimming took 8 bases from V and 7 from J, leaving 14 bases between them. The germline V gene has CDR1 MNHEY and CDR2 SVGEGT.

The CDR3 loop is CASSKGMGQGQDYEQYF. CDR3 DNA: TGTGCCAGCAGCAAAGGAATGGGACAGGGCCAAGACTACGAGCAGTACTTC. The chain recombines TRBV7-8 with TRBJ2-7; TRBD1 agrees at 9 bases. The trim removed 5 bases at V and 3 bases at J, leaving 14 bases unmatched. Germline V gene data show CDR1 as SGHVS and CDR2 as FQNEAQ. The CDR3 totals 17 residues. The whole variable domain, filled in from reference TRBV7-8 and TRBJ2-7, reads GAGVSQSPRYKVAKRGQDVALRCDPISGHVSLFWYQQALGQGPEFLTYFQNEAQLDKSGLPSDRFFAERPEGSVSTLKIQRTQQEDSAVYLCASSKGMGQGQDYEQYFGPGTRLTVT.

J is TRBJ1-3 and V is TRBV13; weak D call: TRBD1 (5 bases). Germline CDR1 is PRHDT and CDR2 is FYEKMQ (reference sequence). This CDR3 region has 15 residues. Between the trimmed V and J ends, which lost 4 bases and 2 bases, there was a span of 12 bases. The CDR3 sequence is CASSSTGGAGNTIYF. CDR3 nucleotide sequence: TGTGCCAGCAGCTCTACGGGGGGTGCTGGAAACACCATATATTTT. Complete variable domain (other parts from reference TRBV13 and TRBJ1-3): AAGVIQSPRHLIKEKRETATLKCYPIPRHDTVYWYQQGPGQDPQFLISFYEKMQSDKGSIPDRFSAQQFSDYHSELNMSSLELGDSALYFCASSSTGGAGNTIYFGEGSWLTVV.

This clonotype was observed many times. The chain links TRBV3-1 to TRBJ1-2; D not certain. Germline CDR1 is LGHDT and CDR2 is YNNKEL (reference sequence). The CDR3 spans 11 residues. With 1 base removed from V and 8 bases from J, the gap between germline ends came to 5 bases. CDR3 in amino acids: CASSQGGGYTF. CDR3 coding DNA: TGTGCCAGCAGCCAAGGAGGAGGCTACACCTTC. Supplemented by reference TRBV3-1 and TRBJ1-2, the full variable domain reads DTAVSQTPKYLVTQMGNDKSIKCEQNLGHDTMYWYKQDSKKFLKIMFSYNNKELIINETVPNRFSPKSPDKAHLNLHINSLELGDSAVYFCASSQGGGYTFGSGTRLTVV.

This clonotype showed up just a few times. This chain joins TRBV29-1 and TRBJ1-1, with D hard to call. CDR3 length: 11 residues. Germline lookup yields CDR1 SQVTM and CDR2 ANQGSEA. Trimming removed 6 bases from V and 3 bases from J, with 8 bases in between. CDR3 in DNA: TGCAGCGTCCAGGTGGACACTGAAGCTTTCTTT. Its translation is CSVQVDTEAFF.

In its sample, this clonotype was seen a few times. A junction boundary mismatches the germline segment, possibly from a read error. The genes are TRBV7-3 and TRBJ2-1; 9 positions agree with TRBD2. The CDR3 loop spans 15 amino acids. Germline V lookup: CDR1 SGHTA, CDR2 FQGTGA. The CDR3 sequence: CASSLAGGGYSEQFF. CDR3 in DNA: TGTGCCAGCAGCTTAGCGGGAGGGGGGTACAGTGAGCAGTTCTTC.

This clonotype was counted at least ten times. The chain combines TRBV20-1 with TRBJ2-3; 14 bases line up with TRBD2. Germline-derived CDR1 and CDR2 are DFQATT and SNEGSKA (reference sequence). J was trimmed by 3 bases and V by 1 base; bases with no gene match: 18. CDR3 length: 21 residues. In DNA, the CDR3 is TGCAGTGCTAGAGTGGGGGGGTTCATTCGGGGGACTAGCGGGAGAACAGATACGCAGTATTTT. It translates to CSARVGGFIRGTSGRTDTQYF.

This clonotype was counted at least ten times. The V gene is TRBV10-2, the J gene TRBJ1-1, with unresolved D. Trimming took off 5 bases at V and 1 base at J, with 8 bases between the two ends. Germline CDR1 reads WSHSY; CDR2 reads SAAADI. The CDR3 extends over 13 amino acids. The CDR3 DNA sequence: TGCGCCAGCAGTATAGAACCGAACACTGAAGCTTTCTTT. Protein product: CASSIEPNTEAFF.

The rearrangement joins TRBV7-9 to TRBJ2-3; 9 nucleotides agree with TRBD2. Germline CDR1 and CDR2: SEHNR and FQNEAQ (reference sequence). The CDR3 extends over 16 amino acids. J lost 0 bases, V lost 5 bases, and 6 bases had no gene match. CDR3 DNA sequence: TGTGCCAGCAGCGCGCTAGCGGGGCCTAGCACAGATACGCAGTATTTT. Translating gives CASSALAGPSTDTQYF.

Worth noting for this clonotype: An end of the junction differs from the germline gene, which may be a read error. The gene calls are TRBV20-1 and TRBJ2-7; the D is unclear. Germline lookup yields CDR1 DFQATT and CDR2 SNEGSKA (reference sequence). The CDR3 totals 12 residues. Here the CDR3 DNA reads TGCAGTGCTAGAGATCGACTGAACGAGCGGTACTTC. It encodes CSARDRLNERYF.

This clonotype was seen many times. J is TRBJ2-7 and V is TRBV7-2, with 8 bases that match TRBD2. Germline V gene data show CDR1 as SGHTA and CDR2 as FQGNSA. The junction had 6 bases not matched to a gene; V was cut back by 4 bases and J by 4 bases. The CDR3 consists of 14 residues. The CDR3 reads CASSSRGGNYEQYF. The DNA for the CDR3 is TGTGCCAGCAGCTCCCGGGGGGGGAATTACGAGCAGTACTTC. Variable domain in full (rest from reference TRBV7-2 and TRBJ2-7): GAGVSQSPSNKVTEKGKDVELRCDPISGHTALYWYRQSLGQGLEFLIYFQGNSAPDKSGLPSDRFSAERTGGSVSTLTIQRTQQEDSAVYLCASSSRGGNYEQYFGPGTRLTVT.

In its sample, this clonotype was seen many times. The rearrangement links TRBV20-1 to TRBJ1-2, with 11 bases lining up with TRBD1. Germline CDR1 reads DFQATT; CDR2 reads SNEGSKA (reference sequence). CDR3 length: 14 residues. The V segment lost 4 bases and the J segment 4 bases; nucleotides outside the gene matches: 5. The CDR3 DNA reads TGCAGTGCTACGGGACAGGGGGTTAGCTATGGCTACACCTTC. Its translation is CSATGQGVSYGYTF.

Many counts were recorded for this clonotype. V gene TRBV27 combines with J gene TRBJ1-1; a possible D gene is TRBD1 (6 bases). The germline V and J ends were trimmed by 5 bases and 3 bases, with 22 bases remaining between them. Germline V gives CDR1 MNHEY, CDR2 SMNVEV (reference sequence). The CDR3 has 17 residues. The CDR3 DNA reads TGTGCCAGCAGTCCGACGGGACTCCCAGGGGATTACACTGAAGCTTTCTTT. Translation gives CASSPTGLPGDYTEAFF.

This clonotype was seen many times. J is TRBJ2-1 and V is TRBV25-1; 8 bases fit TRBD2. The end of the DNA aligns better with TRBJ2-5, so the J call may be wrong. Germline V gene sequence: CDR1 MGHDK, CDR2 SYGVNS. CDR3 length: 19 residues. The CDR3 DNA follows: TGTGCCAGCAGTGAGGGGACTAGGGGACCACGATTTTGGCAAGAGACCCAGTACTTC. Protein product: CASSEGTRGPRFWQETQYF.

The table lists this clonotype with many counts. The rearrangement joins TRBV28 to TRBJ2-3; TRBD2 is a possible D gene (6 bases). The CDR3 length is 15 residues. Trimming took 3 bases from V and 6 from J, leaving 16 bases between them. Germline CDR1 MDHEN, CDR2 SYDVKM. The chain's CDR3 is CASSFLGGAKDTQYF. CDR3 bases: TGTGCCAGCAGTTTCCTCGGCGGGGCGAAGGATACGCAGTATTTT.

This clonotype was seen many times. V is TRBV11-2 and J is TRBJ1-1, with TRBD1 as a possible D gene (6 bases). The CDR3 is 13 residues long. Trimming stripped 0 bases from V and 11 bases from J, with 13 bases between. Looked up from germline, CDR1 is SGHAT and CDR2 is FQNNGV. In nucleotides, the CDR3 is TGTGCCAGCAGCTTAGATCGGGGGGGGCTTGCTTTCTTT. Protein sequence: CASSLDRGGLAFF. The variable domain in full, completed from reference TRBV11-2 and TRBJ1-1, reads EAGVAQSPRYKIIEKRQSVAFWCNPISGHATLYWYQQILGQGPKLLIQFQNNGVVDDSQLPKDRFSAERLKGVDSTLKIQPAKLEDSAVYLCASSLDRGGLAFFGQGTRLTVV.

Ten or more counts support this clonotype. The chain recombines TRBV20-1 with TRBJ2-5; 7 nucleotides line up with TRBD2. The V gene end was trimmed by 1 base and the J gene end by 0 bases; junction bases not matched to a gene: 8. Per germline, CDR1 DFQATT and CDR2 SNEGSKA (reference sequence). The CDR3 length is 16 residues. CDR3 loop: CSARVGTSANQETQYF. CDR3 DNA sequence: TGCAGTGCTAGAGTCGGTACTAGCGCGAACCAAGAGACCCAGTACTTC.

This clonotype was found many times. The chain combines TRBV7-9 with TRBJ2-7; D possibly corresponds to TRBD1 (6 bases). This CDR3 comprises 13 residues. In germline, CDR1 is SEHNR, CDR2 FQNEAQ (reference sequence). The V and J ends lost 4 bases and 4 bases respectively, with 11 bases between them. The CDR3 reads CASSSWGLYEQYF. In DNA form, the CDR3 reads TGTGCCAGCAGCTCGTGGGGGCTTTACGAGCAGTACTTC.

This clonotype was recorded at least ten times. The chain joins TRBV20-1 to TRBJ1-4, with 7 nucleotides matching TRBD1. CDR3 length: 15 amino acids. V shed 0 bases and J 3 bases; nucleotides not matched to a gene: 4. Germline V gene data show CDR1 as DFQATT and CDR2 as SNEGSKA (reference sequence). The CDR3 DNA follows: TGCAGTGCTAGAGATCTGGGACAGCCTAATGAAAAACTGTTTTTT. Its translation is CSARDLGQPNEKLFF.

This rearrangement joins TRBV19 to TRBJ1-2; 8 bases align to TRBD1. CDR3 length: 15 amino acids. CDR1 and CDR2 from the germline V gene are LNHDA and SQIVND (reference sequence). The ends lost 3 bases at V and 5 bases at J; junction bases unmatched: 8. The CDR3 sequence is CASSIRTGRGYGYTF. DNA for the CDR3: TGTGCCAGTAGTATCCGGACAGGGCGAGGGTATGGCTACACCTTC.

This clonotype was counted many times. The rearrangement links TRBV3-1 to TRBJ2-3, with 7 bases that match TRBD2. The CDR3 runs to 16 residues. Looked up from germline, CDR1 is LGHDT and CDR2 is YNNKEL (reference sequence). V shed 0 bases and J 5 bases; nucleotides not matched to a gene: 8. This CDR3 reads CASSQDSAGNRDTQYF. CDR3 nucleotides: TGTGCCAGCAGCCAAGATTCAGCGGGAAATCGAGATACGCAGTATTTT.

Ten or more counts support this clonotype. The chain carries TRBV2 and TRBJ2-7, with D tentatively TRBD1 (6 bases). V gave up 5 bases and J gave up 7 bases, with 15 bases separating them. This CDR3 is 13 amino acids long. Germline CDR1 is SNHLY and CDR2 is FYNNEI. As DNA, the CDR3 is TGTGCCAGCAGTACAGGTGGGGGCTGGGAGCAGTACTTC. Translating it yields CASSTGGGWEQYF.

This chain uses TRBV18 with TRBJ1-2; D gene unclear. V was cut by 2 bases and J by 4 bases, with 8 bases left in between. The CDR3 has 13 residues. CDR1 KGHSH and CDR2 LQKENI come from the germline V gene. The chain's CDR3 is CASSPKAGYGYTF. CDR3 bases: TGTGCCAGCTCACCAAAGGCAGGCTATGGCTACACCTTC.

This clonotype was seen repeatedly, ten times or more. The V call is TRBV20-1, the J call TRBJ2-4, with D maybe TRBD2 (6 bases). The CDR3 is made up of 18 amino acids. CDR1 and CDR2 from the germline V gene are DFQATT and SNEGSKA (reference sequence). Trimming removed 5 bases from V and 0 bases from J, with 23 bases in between. The CDR3 reads CSAPDELSGGLAKNIQYF. DNA for the CDR3: TGCAGTGCTCCCGACGAACTTAGCGGTGGGCTAGCCAAAAACATTCAGTACTTC.

The table lists this clonotype with many counts. This chain links TRBV20-1 with TRBJ1-5; possibly TRBD1 for D (6 bases). There are 14 residues in the CDR3. Germline V gene sequence: CDR1 DFQATT, CDR2 SNEGSKA (reference sequence). V dropped 6 bases and J dropped 4 bases, with 16 bases sitting between them. The CDR3 loop is CSAIRDIGNQPQHF. For the CDR3, the DNA is TGCAGTGCCATCCGGGACATCGGGAATCAGCCCCAGCATTTT.

This clonotype was picked up many times. V is TRBV2 and J is TRBJ2-1; 10 positions match TRBD2. This CDR3 region has 16 residues. V shed 4 bases and J 5 bases; nucleotides not matched to a gene: 8. Germline CDR1 and CDR2: SNHLY and FYNNEI. CDR3 sequence (DNA): TGTGCCAGCAGTGTGCTAGCGGGAGTAGGAAACAATGAGCAGTTCTTC. This codes for CASSVLAGVGNNEQFF.